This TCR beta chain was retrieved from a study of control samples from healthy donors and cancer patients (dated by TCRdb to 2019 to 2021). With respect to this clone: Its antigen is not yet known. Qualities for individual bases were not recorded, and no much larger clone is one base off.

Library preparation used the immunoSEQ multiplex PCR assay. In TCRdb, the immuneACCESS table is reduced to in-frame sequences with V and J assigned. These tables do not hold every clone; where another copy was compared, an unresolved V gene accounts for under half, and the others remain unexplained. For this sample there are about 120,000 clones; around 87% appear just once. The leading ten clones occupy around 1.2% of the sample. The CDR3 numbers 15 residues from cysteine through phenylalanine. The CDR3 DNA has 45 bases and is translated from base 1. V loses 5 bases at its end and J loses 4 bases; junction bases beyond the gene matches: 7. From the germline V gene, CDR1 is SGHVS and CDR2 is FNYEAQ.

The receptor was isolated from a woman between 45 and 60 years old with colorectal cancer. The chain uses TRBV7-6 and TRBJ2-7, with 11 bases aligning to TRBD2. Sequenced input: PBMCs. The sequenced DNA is TGTGCCAGCAGCCAATCGGGACTAGCGGTATACGAGCAGTACTTC. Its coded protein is CASSQSGLAVYEQYF.